Shown below are 18 T cell receptor beta chains from a single sample sequenced in a study of blood T cell repertoires in COVID-19. Measured with immunoSEQ multiplex PCR; TCRdb has only the in-frame clones, and not every one. The sample includes about 130,000 clones, about four fifths of them seen just once. Sequencing used peripheral blood. Receptors were obtained from a man aged 25-40 years with COVID-19, enrolled during active disease.

This chain connects TRBV11-3 to TRBJ2-2; 9 bases line up with TRBD2. The CDR3 length is 17 residues. V was pared by 0 bases and J by 3 bases, with 5 bases of the junction left unmatched. Germline V CDR1 and CDR2: SGHNT, YENEEA. CDR3 region: CASSLERVAGDTGELFF. In nucleotides, the CDR3 is TGTGCCAGCAGCTTAGAAAGGGTAGCGGGAGACACCGGGGAGCTGTTTTTT.

The rearrangement uses TRBV30 and TRBJ1-4, with 8 bases identical to TRBD1. Germline values: CDR1 GTSNPN, CDR2 SVGIG (reference sequence). J lost 2 bases, V lost 1 base, and 6 bases had no gene match. CDR3 length: 16 amino acids. CDR3 coding DNA: TGTGCCTGGAGTGATGGACAGGGTTGGACTAATGAAAAACTGTTTTTT. It specifies CAWSDGQGWTNEKLFF.

This clone was seen only a few times. V gene TRBV5-1 combines with J gene TRBJ2-7; 8 bases align to TRBD2. The CDR3 sequence is 17 residues long. In germline, CDR1 is SGHRS, CDR2 YFSETQ. After removal of 4 bases from V and 6 bases from J, the junction contained 18 bases not matched to a gene. CDR3 sequence (DNA): TGCGCCAGCAGCCCCTGGGCCTCCGGGACTAGTGAGACCGAGCAGTACTTC. As protein: CASSPWASGTSETEQYF.

This sequence joins TRBV27 and TRBJ1-4; tentatively, D is TRBD1 (5 bases). This CDR3 has 17 residues. Per germline, CDR1 MNHEY and CDR2 SMNVEV (reference sequence). Trimming pared 6 bases from V and 0 bases from J, leaving 17 bases between. In DNA form, the CDR3 reads TGTGCCAGCAGCCCTCGTAAGGGGCCACCAACTAATGAAAAACTGTTTTTT. This gives the protein CASSPRKGPPTNEKLFF. Based on the CDR3 plus reference TRBV27 and TRBJ1-4, the full variable domain is EAQVTQNPRYLITVTGKKLTVTCSQNMNHEYMSWYRQDPGLGLRQIYYSMNVEVTDKGDVPEGYKVSRKEKRNFPLILESPSPNQTSLYFCASSPRKGPPTNEKLFFGSGTQLSVL.

The chain employs TRBV27 and TRBJ2-5; 9 nucleotides align to TRBD1. Germline V gene lookup returns CDR1 MNHEY and CDR2 SMNVEV (reference sequence). CDR3 length: 21 amino acids. With 0 bases clipped from V and 1 base from J, the junction kept 18 bases outside the gene matches. CDR3 DNA: TGTGCCAGCAGTTTATCCCCCCCCGGGACAGGGAGCCCGATTGCCCAAGAGACCCAGTACTTC. Protein: CASSLSPPGTGSPIAQETQYF.

The rearrangement joins TRBV18 to TRBJ2-2; 8 bases are shared with TRBD2. This CDR3 is built from 15 residues. Germline loops: CDR1 KGHSH, CDR2 LQKENI. J lost 5 bases, V lost 3 bases, and 5 bases had no gene match. The CDR3 DNA reads as TGTGCCAGCTCACCCGCGGGGGGACGAACCGGGGAGCTGTTTTTT. As protein: CASSPAGGRTGELFF.

This chain uses TRBV28 with TRBJ2-1, with TRBD2 matching 13 bases. The germline CDR1 and CDR2 sequences are MDHEN and SYDVKM. The CDR3 has 17 amino acids. The ends lost 5 bases at V and 6 bases at J; junction bases unmatched: 10. CDR3: CASSPAGLAGLGNEQFF. DNA of the CDR3: TGTGCCAGCAGTCCAGCGGGACTAGCGGGATTGGGCAATGAGCAGTTCTTC.

The chain combines TRBV27 with TRBJ1-2, with 8 bases identical to TRBD1. The CDR3 is 14 residues long. V gave up 8 bases and J gave up 5 bases; unmatched junction bases: 10. The germline V gene encodes CDR1 MNHEY and CDR2 SMNVEV (reference sequence). The CDR3 here is CASRPIRGLYGYTF. For the CDR3, the DNA is TGTGCCAGCCGCCCCATCAGGGGGCTGTATGGCTACACCTTC.

The J gene is TRBJ1-1, the V gene TRBV7-3; 7 bases map to TRBD1. Per the germline V gene, CDR1 is SGHTA and CDR2 is FQGTGA. V lost 5 bases and J lost 4; bases outside the gene matches: 1. The CDR3 extends over 12 amino acids. This CDR3 reads CASSPGGTEAFF. The DNA of the CDR3 is TGTGCCAGCAGCCCAGGGGGCACTGAAGCTTTCTTT.

V and J are TRBV6-5 and TRBJ1-3; tentative D call: TRBD1 (6 bases). The CDR3 runs 13 residues. V was clipped by 6 bases and J by 1 base, with 7 bases between them. Germline V gene data show CDR1 as MNHEY and CDR2 as SVGAGI. The chain's CDR3 is CASRRGSGNTIYF. The DNA of the CDR3 is TGTGCCAGCAGAAGGGGGTCTGGAAACACCATATATTTT.

The chain employs TRBV10-3 and TRBJ1-1; 8 positions match TRBD1. CDR3 length: 18 amino acids. The ends lost 4 bases at V and 0 bases at J; junction bases unmatched: 13. Germline-derived CDR1 and CDR2 are ENHRY and SYGVKD. In DNA, the CDR3 is TGTGCCATCAGTGGCCCCCCTCGGGTGGACAGGGTGAACACTGAAGCTTTCTTT. As protein: CAISGPPRVDRVNTEAFF.

The chain couples TRBV7-9 to TRBJ2-4; possible D gene TRBD2, 5 bases. The germline gives CDR1 SEHNR, CDR2 FQNEAQ (reference sequence). The V gene lost 3 bases and the J gene lost 0 bases, with 9 bases spanning the gap. The CDR3 runs 15 residues. CDR3 DNA: TGTGCCAGCAGCTTTACGGACTTAGCCAAAAACATTCAGTACTTC. Its translation is CASSFTDLAKNIQYF.

The chain combines TRBV10-3 with TRBJ1-4; TRBD1 aligns across 9 bases. Germline V gene sequence: CDR1 ENHRY, CDR2 SYGVKD. The length of the CDR3 is 12 residues. J gave up 6 bases and V 8 bases, and 1 base lay outside the gene matches. CDR3 protein: CAIGDRDEKLFF. In nucleotides, the CDR3 is TGTGCCATCGGGGACAGGGATGAAAAACTGTTTTTT.

The chain couples TRBV18 to TRBJ1-2; D is possibly TRBD1 (6 bases). The CDR3 length is 14 residues. The V gene lost 4 bases and the J gene lost 7 bases, with 16 bases spanning the gap. Germline-derived CDR1 and CDR2 are KGHSH and LQKENI. The CDR3 reads CASSRDGQSSGYTF. CDR3 nucleotides: TGTGCCAGCTCACGGGATGGACAGTCCTCTGGCTACACCTTC.

The J gene is TRBJ2-7, the V gene TRBV4-2; no firm D call. This CDR3 region has 13 residues. The V end lost 4 bases, the J end lost 0 bases, and 7 bases lay between the germline ends. Germline V gene sequence: CDR1 LGHNA, CDR2 YNFKEQ. The CDR3, as DNA: TGTGCCAGCAGCCCTGACATCTCCTACGAGCAGTACTTC. It codes for CASSPDISYEQYF.

This clone was seen only a few times. This sequence joins TRBV18 and TRBJ1-1, with a tentative D call TRBD1 (5 bases). The CDR3 is made up of 14 amino acids. Germline V gene sequence: CDR1 KGHSH, CDR2 LQKENI. Trimming stripped 0 bases from V and 1 base from J, with 6 bases between. The CDR3 reads CASSPPDTNTEAFF. The DNA of the CDR3 is TGTGCCAGCTCACCACCGGACACGAACACTGAAGCTTTCTTT.

The chain uses TRBV30 and TRBJ1-1; 7 bases are a match to TRBD1. There are 14 residues in the CDR3. Germline loops: CDR1 GTSNPN, CDR2 SVGIG (reference sequence). V lost 3 bases, J lost 3 bases, and 7 bases stayed unmatched. As DNA, the CDR3 is TGTGCCTGGAGCTTAAGGGGGCCGGACACTGAAGCTTTCTTT. Its protein product is CAWSLRGPDTEAFF.

J is TRBJ2-1 and V is TRBV25-1, with a possible D match to TRBD2 (5 bases). Trimming shortened V by 0 bases and J by 5 bases, and 14 bases separated the two germline ends. This CDR3 is 16 amino acids long. The germline gives CDR1 MGHDK, CDR2 SYGVNS. CDR3 residues: CASSEYGPPRDNEQFF. The CDR3 DNA reads TGTGCCAGCAGTGAATATGGGCCACCGCGGGACAATGAGCAGTTCTTC. Filled out from reference TRBV25-1 and TRBJ2-1, the complete variable domain reads EADIYQTPRYLVIGTGKKITLECSQTMGHDKMYWYQQDPGMELHLIHYSYGVNSTEKGDLSSESTVSRIRTEHFPLTLESARPSHTSQYLCASSEYGPPRDNEQFFGPGTRLTVL.